This T cell receptor (beta chain) was captured in a study of blood T cell repertoires in COVID-19. Study summary: The samples span acute and convalescent COVID-19 from the United States, Italy and Spain.

V trimming: 11 bases; J trimming: 4 bases; junction bases outside the gene matches: 11. The CDR3 loop spans 13 amino acids. Germline V lookup: CDR1 MNHNY, CDR2 SVGAGI (reference sequence). This clone was recorded only once. The authors' processing: Reference gene primers were amplified, and this amplification served to estimate nucleated cell counts. The table came from immunoSEQ multiplex PCR; TCRdb's copy has only in-frame clones and leaves some out. V, J and clone size reflect that table, while D and trimming were determined from the DNA. The table records hundreds of thousands of clones, about 88% of them present only once.

The chain joins TRBV6-6 to TRBJ2-7; 7 nucleotides agree with TRBD1. This TCR was sampled from a man aged 35-49 years with acute or convalescent COVID-19. Sample: peripheral blood. CDR3: CAAQGQRAYEQYF. CDR3 coding DNA: TGTGCCGCCCAGGGACAGAGAGCGTACGAGCAGTACTTC.